This record concerns one T cell receptor beta chain sequence. The target antigen is unknown. Scientists ran DNA taken from cultured CD4+ T cells through the Oncomine TCR Beta short-read assay for sequencing. TCRdb fed the PCR reads into MiXCR, producing one record per CDR3 protein. This sample has 4,000 to 6,000 distinct CDR3 sequences, with roughly 78% found just once. Treatment: 10-day PBMC culture with coronavirus spike peptide pools or control peptides (ViraFEST assay). ViraFEST used peptide pools to expand antigen-specific T cells and subsequently sequenced their TCRs. The data were taken from a study of vaccination and CD4 T cells after COVID-19. Background on the study: Collection of post-COVID samples occurred a median about 98 days after diagnosis, spanning a range of 35 to 161. Study-level findings and limits: Convalescent patients displayed spike mono-reactivity in 304 of 307 vaccine-specific clones.

The germline CDR1 and CDR2 sequences are SGHRS and YFSETQ. V was clipped by 2 bases and J by 2 bases, with 7 bases between them. The CDR3 extends over 13 amino acids. The sequence derives from a human donor who had recovered from COVID-19. The J gene is TRBJ1-1, the V gene TRBV5-1; unclear D gene. Sequencing used CD4+ T cells from blood, cultured in vitro. In DNA form, the CDR3 reads TGCGCCAGCAGCTTCGAACAAAACACTGAAGCTTTCTTT. Translated: CASSFEQNTEAFF.